This entry concerns a single T cell receptor beta chain. Taking its sample share into account, this clone is medium-sized (0.01 to 0.1%). No cognate antigen has been identified for it. No clone much larger than this one lies a single base away; base qualities are absent. The record originates from a study of CD39 and CD103 CD8 tumor-infiltrating T cells listed by TCRdb under 2018. For the wider study: Repertoire comparisons were shown for an HPV-positive HNSCC, an HPV-negative HNSCC, an ovarian cancer and a melanoma patient. TCRbeta CDR3 deep sequencing compared repertoires of CD8 TIL subsets defined by CD103 and CD39 with peripheral memory CD8 T cells. Broader findings and caveats from the paper: DP TIL clonotypes were rarely found in blood or uninvolved lymph node, whereas DN TIL clonotypes largely overlapped peripheral memory CD8 repertoires. Compared with DN and SP CD8 TILs and with blood memory CD8 T cells, DP CD8 TILs appeared more oligoclonal, with the top 30 clonotypes covering about 56-86%.

At the time samples were collected, the patients were not on therapy, although their prior treatments varied from chemotherapy, radiotherapy, surgery and immunotherapy to none at all. Thawed cells were enriched for T lymphocytes with a negative-selection kit, adding EpCAM beads for tumor-infiltrating lymphocytes. Memory CD8 T cells were sorted using a CD8+CD4-CD45RA- gate, without regard to whether the cells expressed CCR7. Peripheral blood mononuclear cells were obtained using a Ficoll-Paque PLUS gradient and were cryopreserved prior to analysis. Populations were sorted to approximately 99% purity on a FACSAria II, and cell pellets were frozen for TCR sequencing without culture. Genomic DNA was extracted with the DNeasy Blood and Tissue Kit from 10,000 to 100,000 sorted cells per subset. TCRbeta V-J or V-D-J regions were sequenced and mapped by the immunoSEQ service, with coverage above 10x per sample. As for how the authors treated the data: Analysis was restricted to productive rearrangements exported from the immunoSEQ Analyzer platform, and clonality was assessed using the 500 most abundant clones. The Morisita-Horn similarity index and the Jaccard index were used to quantify repertoire overlap between populations. Morisita-Horn similarity between CD8 T-cell subset TCR repertoires was measured in roughly six cancer patients. The table comes from immuneACCESS by way of TCRdb, which keeps in-frame sequences with V and J called. Part of the clones is missing from these tables; in studies checked, under half for an unresolved V gene and the rest for unknown reasons. The D gene and trimming were derived from the DNA, and the V and J assignments and clone size from that table. Recorded for this sample are approximately 18,000 clones; about 93% of them occurred a single time. Clones ranked in the top ten supply 3.5% to 5.5% of the sample.

The V end loses 3 bases and the J end loses 8 bases, and a stretch of 14 bases separates them. As encoded in the germline V gene, CDR1 is KGHSH while CDR2 is LQKENI. From cysteine to phenylalanine, the CDR3 is 14 amino acids long. CDR3 DNA is the only sequence kept; it has 42 bases, read in frame from the first base. The sequence was obtained from a human donor with head and neck squamous cell carcinoma. Sequencing was performed on CD8+ T cells sorted from blood. Reading the label with the study, this specimen's cell subset or site is: total memory CD8 T cells (CD45RA-CCR7+/-) from blood or uninvolved lymph node. The V and J genes are TRBV18 and TRBJ2-1, and TRBD2 may be the D gene, going by 7 matching bases. The DNA reads as follows: TGTGCCAGCTCACCGGCCGCGGGGGCCGATGAGCAGTTCTTC. Translation gives CASSPAAGADEQFF.